The rows below give T cell receptor beta chains drawn from one sample of a study of cytomegalovirus exposure and HLA in healthy donors. Clones were read by immunoSEQ multiplex PCR, and TCRdb kept only the in-frame ones, dropping some. The sample has approximately 200,000 clones. Sequenced sample: PBMCs. All receptors come from a boy aged 10-17 years in good health and CMV-seronegative. Each CDR3 is given with its conserved first and last residue. A D gene is named only where the DNA matches it firmly.

D | J | V | CDR3 | DNA
NA | TRBJ1-2 | TRBV28 | CASSFWGQRRGYTF | TGTGCCAGCAGTTTTTGGGGGCAGAGACGGGGCTACACCTTC
NA | TRBJ1-4 | TRBV19 | CASNTGLEKLFF | TGTGCCAGTAACACAGGGCTCGAAAAACTGTTTTTT
TRBD2 | TRBJ2-5 | TRBV30 | CAWSLQTSGGVRQETQYF | TGTGCCTGGAGTCTTCAGACTAGCGGGGGTGTTAGGCAAGAGACCCAGTACTTC
TRBD1 | TRBJ1-2 | TRBV5-6 | CASSSGTGQPHSLYGYTF | TGTGCCAGCAGCTCCGGGACAGGGCAGCCCCACTCCCTCTATGGCTACACCTTC
TRBD2 | TRBJ2-3 | TRBV13 | CASSFGGLAGGRSTDTQYF | TGTGCCAGCAGCTTCGGAGGACTAGCGGGGGGGAGGAGCACAGATACGCAGTATTTT
NA | TRBJ2-7 | TRBV7-2 | CASSYDRSYEQYF | TGTGCCAGCAGCTACGACAGATCCTACGAGCAGTACTTC
NA | TRBJ1-1 | TRBV5-1 | CASSLEGAGPNTEAFF | TGCGCCAGCAGCTTGGAAGGGGCCGGACCGAACACTGAAGCTTTCTTT
NA | TRBJ2-7 | TRBV15 | CATSRDQWGSAEQYF | TGTGCCACCAGCAGAGATCAGTGGGGTAGCGCCGAGCAGTACTTC
TRBD1 | TRBJ1-2 | TRBV29-1 | CSGLQGAVGYTF | TGCAGCGGACTACAGGGGGCCGTTGGCTACACCTTC
TRBD2 | TRBJ2-1 | TRBV7-3 | CASSLTGAGASYNEQFF | TGTGCCAGCAGCCTTACTGGAGCGGGGGCCTCCTACAATGAGCAGTTCTTC
TRBD2 | TRBJ2-5 | TRBV7-9 | CASSPRLAGVLSETQYF | TGTGCCAGCAGCCCTAGACTAGCGGGGGTACTCTCAGAGACCCAGTACTTC
NA | TRBJ2-1 | TRBV20-1 | CSARVHYQFF | TGCAGTGCTAGGGTGCACTACCAGTTCTTC
TRBD1 | TRBJ1-6 | TRBV5-6 | CASSKITGVDSPLHF | TGTGCCAGCAGCAAGATAACAGGGGTGGATTCACCCCTCCACTTT
TRBD1 | TRBJ1-2 | TRBV5-4 | CASSADRGLNYGYTF | TGTGCCAGCAGCGCCGACAGGGGATTAAACTATGGCTACACCTTC
NA | TRBJ2-7 | TRBV11-2 | CASSFTDFSTYEQYF | TGTGCCAGCAGCTTCACGGACTTTTCAACCTACGAGCAGTACTTC
NA | TRBJ1-5 | TRBV13 | CASSLQNQPQHF | TGTGCCAGCAGCTTACAGAATCAGCCCCAGCATTTT
TRBD1 | TRBJ2-2 | TRBV5-1 | CASSPGTGTGELFF | TGCGCCAGCAGCCCTGGGACAGGCACCGGGGAGCTGTTTTTT
NA | TRBJ2-7 | TRBV7-8 | CASSRSWAAAYEQYF | TGTGCCAGCAGCCGCTCATGGGCCGCCGCGTACGAGCAGTACTTC
NA | TRBJ1-1 | TRBV5-1 | CASSSGGGYTEAFF | TGCGCCAGCAGCTCTGGGGGGGGGTACACTGAAGCTTTCTTT
NA | TRBJ2-3 | TRBV14 | CASSQDRGQRTHTDTQYF | TGTGCCAGCAGCCAAGATCGTGGGCAGCGGACCCACACAGATACGCAGTATTTT
NA | TRBJ1-1 | TRBV7-9 | CASSSLGPGAFF | TGTGCCAGCAGCTCCCTCGGACCGGGGGCTTTCTTT
TRBD2 | TRBJ2-1 | TRBV4-1 | CASSQGAGGYNEQFF | TGCGCCAGCAGCCAAGGAGCGGGGGGATACAATGAGCAGTTCTTC
NA | TRBJ1-1 | TRBV9 | CASSDRFQDTEAFF | TGTGCCAGCAGCGATAGATTCCAGGACACTGAAGCTTTCTTT
NA | TRBJ1-5 | TRBV4-3 | CASSQSWAGLNQPQHF | TGCGCCAGCAGCCAATCCTGGGCAGGGCTTAATCAGCCCCAGCATTTT
NA | TRBJ1-1 | TRBV7-9 | CASSPDGAEAFF | TGTGCCAGCAGCCCAGACGGGGCTGAAGCTTTCTTT
NA | TRBJ1-4 | TRBV5-1 | CASSLGGRSSTNEKLFF | TGCGCCAGCAGCTTGGGGGGGCGCTCATCAACTAATGAAAAACTGTTTTTT
NA | TRBJ2-1 | TRBV30 | CAWVGVRGIEQFF | TGTGCCTGGGTGGGTGTTCGAGGAATTGAGCAGTTCTTC
NA | TRBJ2-7 | TRBV5-4 | CASSLSDYEQYF | TGTGCCAGCAGCTTGTCAGATTACGAGCAGTACTTC
TRBD1 | TRBJ1-6 | TRBV19 | CASSWTGTNSPLHF | TGTGCCAGTAGTTGGACAGGGACCAATTCACCCCTCCACTTT
TRBD2 | TRBJ2-3 | TRBV29-1 | CSVARSNVWGGKDTQYF | TGCAGCGTTGCTCGGTCGAATGTTTGGGGGGGAAAAGATACGCAGTATTTT
NA | TRBJ1-4 | TRBV21-1 | CASSKEWDRKNEKLFF | TGTGCCAGCAGCAAAGAGTGGGACAGAAAAAATGAAAAACTGTTTTTT
TRBD2 | TRBJ2-1 | TRBV5-1 | CASRGLAGANEQFF | TGCGCCAGCCGCGGGCTAGCGGGGGCAAATGAGCAGTTCTTC
TRBD1 | TRBJ1-1 | TRBV4-3 | CASSHPDRGTEAFF | TGCGCCAGCAGCCATCCGGACAGGGGCACTGAAGCTTTCTTT
NA | TRBJ1-6 | TRBV12-5 | CASDESRSPLHF | TGTGCTAGTGACGAAAGCAGGTCACCCCTCCACTTT
NA | TRBJ2-2 | TRBV5-1 | CASSLAPANTGELFF | TGCGCCAGCAGCTTGGCCCCGGCGAACACCGGGGAGCTGTTTTTT
NA | TRBJ2-7 | TRBV5-1 | CASSPSTARGYEQYF | TGCGCCAGCAGCCCCTCGACAGCTAGGGGCTACGAGCAGTACTTC
NA | TRBJ1-2 | TRBV30 | CAWTLGGRVYGYTF | TGTGCCTGGACCCTGGGGGGACGAGTCTATGGCTACACCTTC
NA | TRBJ1-2 | TRBV5-1 | CASSSDSLAGYTF | TGCGCCAGCAGCTCGGACAGTTTGGCTGGCTACACCTTC
NA | TRBJ1-2 | TRBV5-1 | CASSLGRAAVSNYGYTF | TGCGCCAGCAGCTTGGGCAGGGCTGCTGTCTCTAACTATGGCTACACCTTC
NA | TRBJ2-2 | TRBV9 | CASSPSTGTSNTGELFF | TGTGCCAGCAGCCCCAGCACCGGGACAAGTAACACCGGGGAGCTGTTTTTT
NA | TRBJ2-7 | TRBV9 | CASSVGGSRSNEQYF | TGTGCCAGCAGCGTAGGAGGTAGTCGGTCCAACGAGCAGTACTTC
NA | TRBJ2-3 | TRBV5-1 | CASSFLGQGGERDTQYF | TGCGCCAGCAGCTTCTTAGGACAGGGAGGGGAGAGAGATACGCAGTATTTT
TRBD1 | TRBJ1-1 | TRBV28 | CASSGGQGGSPEAFF | TGTGCCAGCAGTGGGGGACAGGGTGGTTCCCCTGAAGCTTTCTTT
TRBD2 | TRBJ2-1 | TRBV7-2 | CATSYTGGAYNEQFF | TGTGCCACCTCGTATACGGGGGGAGCCTACAATGAGCAGTTCTTC
TRBD1 | TRBJ2-5 | TRBV5-5 | CASSWGIRGDRGRWEETQYF | TGTGCCAGCAGCTGGGGGATTAGGGGGGACAGGGGGCGCTGGGAAGAGACCCAGTACTTC
TRBD1 | TRBJ1-5 | TRBV7-9 | CASSLRRGQFNRNQPQHF | TGTGCCAGCAGCTTAAGGAGGGGGCAGTTTAATCGCAATCAGCCCCAGCATTTT
TRBD2 | TRBJ2-1 | TRBV19 | CASTGGYNEQFF | TGTGCCAGTACGGGAGGGTACAATGAGCAGTTCTTC
NA | TRBJ1-2 | TRBV9 | CASTPREAYGYTF | TGTGCCAGCACCCCGCGTGAAGCCTATGGCTACACCTTC